This entry lists 24 T cell receptor beta chains sequenced from one sample in a study of response to subunit inactivated influenza vaccine. From the RT-PCR reads, TCRdb called clonotypes with MiXCR, one entry per CDR3 protein. The sample gives about 500,000 distinct CDR3 sequences, approximately 16% of which show up once; over 2.5% is in the top ten. The material sequenced was CD4+ T cells sorted from PBMCs, taken less than 30 months after vaccination. The receptors here all came from a man aged 50 to 69 who received an inactivated influenza vaccine.

This clonotype was observed many times. This chain connects TRBV7-2 to TRBJ2-2; D remains unclear. CDR3 length: 14 amino acids. V lost 5 bases, J lost 7 bases, and 14 bases lay in between. Germline V gene lookup returns CDR1 SGHTA and CDR2 FQGNSA. This chain's CDR3 is CASSPVAVGGELFF. The DNA for the CDR3 is TGTGCCAGCAGCCCCGTAGCTGTTGGCGGGGAGCTGTTTTTT.

This chain links TRBV5-5 with TRBJ1-4, with a possible D match to TRBD1 (6 bases). The CDR3 has 14 amino acids. The germline V gene encodes CDR1 SGHKS and CDR2 YYEKEE (reference sequence). Trimming removed 4 bases from V and 8 bases from J, with 15 bases in between. The CDR3 here is CASSPDRVREKLFF. In DNA form, the CDR3 reads TGTGCCAGCAGCCCGGACAGAGTTCGCGAAAAACTGTTTTTT.

This clonotype was counted a few times. The chain couples TRBV2 to TRBJ2-7, with D possibly matching TRBD2 (6 bases). V was trimmed by 0 bases and J by 4 bases, leaving 16 bases between them. The germline CDR1 and CDR2 sequences are SNHLY and FYNNEI. This CDR3 has 16 residues. CDR3 nucleotides: TGTGCCAGCAGTGAAGCGCCCGGCGGAGGGGTATACGAGCAGTACTTC. Translation: CASSEAPGGGVYEQYF.

J is TRBJ2-1 and V is TRBV18; either TRBD1 or TRBD2 may supply D (5 bases each). CDR1 and CDR2 from the germline V gene are KGHSH and LQKENI. V lost 0 bases to trimming and J lost 6 bases, with 15 bases between them. The CDR3 is made up of 16 amino acids. This chain's CDR3 is CASSPPLGRGVNEQFF. In DNA form, the CDR3 reads TGTGCCAGCTCACCACCTCTGGGGCGAGGGGTCAATGAGCAGTTCTTC.

The chain recombines TRBV20-1 with TRBJ2-1, with TRBD2 matching over 9 bases. The CDR3 has 11 residues. The J segment lost 15 bases and the V segment lost 5 bases, leaving 8 bases of the junction unmatched. Germline V gene data show CDR1 as DFQATT and CDR2 as SNEGSKA (reference sequence). The CDR3 DNA reads TGCAGTGCTGGAAGGACTAGCGCTTGGTTCTTC. This encodes CSAGRTSAWFF.

This clonotype has a handful of counts. The chain joins TRBV6-1 to TRBJ2-5, with a tentative D call TRBD2 (6 bases). This CDR3 has 14 residues. Germline CDR1 is MNHNS and CDR2 is SASEGT. V gave up 7 bases and J gave up 1 base, with 13 bases separating them. The CDR3 region has the DNA TGTGCCAGCACCAATTGGAGGGGCCAAGAGACCCAGTACTTC. It is translated as CASTNWRGQETQYF.

This clonotype was seen ten or more times. The rearrangement links TRBV20-1 to TRBJ2-7, with D perhaps matching TRBD2 (5 bases). Germline lookup yields CDR1 DFQATT and CDR2 SNEGSKA (reference sequence). V lost 5 bases and J 3 bases, leaving 14 bases between the germline ends. The CDR3 runs 13 residues. The CDR3 here is CSAGSLGIYEQYF. As DNA, the CDR3 is TGCAGTGCTGGGTCCCTCGGGATCTACGAGCAGTACTTC.

This clonotype was found many times. This chain joins TRBV12-3 or TRBV12-4 and TRBJ1-2, with D uncertain. The CDR3 runs 14 residues. The V end was cut by 3 bases, the J end by 8 bases, with 16 bases between. Here the CDR3 DNA reads TGTGCCAGCAGTTTTACTGGACGTCCTGGAGGCTACACCTTC. It yields the protein CASSFTGRPGGYTF.

This chain joins TRBV7-8 and TRBJ2-7; 11 positions match TRBD1. Germline CDR1 and CDR2: SGHVS and FQNEAQ. The CDR3 has 15 residues. The V gene end was trimmed by 5 bases and the J gene end by 6 bases; junction bases not matched to a gene: 9. CDR3 protein: CASSVRDRGVGEQYF. CDR3 coding DNA: TGTGCCAGCAGCGTGCGGGACAGGGGGGTCGGCGAGCAGTACTTC.

There are a few counts of this clonotype. The rearrangement joins TRBV10-3 to TRBJ2-1, with D unresolved. Trimming pared 10 bases from V and 3 bases from J, leaving 16 bases between. Germline CDR1 is ENHRY and CDR2 is SYGVKD. The CDR3 sequence is 14 residues long. This chain's CDR3 is CATEPRKNYNEQFF. CDR3 nucleotides: TGTGCCACAGAACCCCGGAAGAACTACAATGAGCAGTTCTTC.

This chain links TRBV12-3 or TRBV12-4 with TRBJ2-5; TRBD2 agrees at 7 bases. J was trimmed by 1 base and V by 9 bases; bases with no gene match: 8. The CDR3 runs 14 residues. CDR3 protein: CASRRGDLQETQYF. The CDR3 DNA follows: TGTGCCAGTCGTCGGGGGGACCTCCAAGAGACCCAGTACTTC.

The chain employs TRBV21-1 and TRBJ2-7; TRBD2 is the table's D call, not checked against the DNA. TRBV21-1 is a pseudogene. The CDR3 is made up of 16 amino acids. CDR3 residues: CASSKVFEGGNYEQYF. The CDR3 DNA is TGTGCCAGCAGCAAAGTCTTCGAAGGCGGGAACTACGAGCAGTACTTC.

This clonotype was counted a few times. The chain carries TRBV7-8 and TRBJ2-7, with 10 bases lining up with TRBD1. This CDR3 has 16 amino acids. In germline, CDR1 is SGHVS, CDR2 FQNEAQ. V shed 5 bases and J 2 bases; nucleotides not matched to a gene: 9. CDR3 in DNA: TGTGCCAGCAGCATAGTACCGGGACAGGGGACCTACGAGCAGTACTTC. It translates to CASSIVPGQGTYEQYF.

The chain couples TRBV6-5 to TRBJ2-1; 10 nucleotides agree with TRBD2. From germline, CDR1 is MNHEY and CDR2 SVGAGI. The junction had 5 bases not matched to a gene; V was cut back by 0 bases and J by 6 bases. The length of the CDR3 is 16 residues. CDR3 sequence (DNA): TGTGCCAGCAGTTACTCGCCTAGCGGGGGTCCCAATGAGCAGTTCTTC. It encodes CASSYSPSGGPNEQFF.

This clonotype appeared a few times. The rearrangement links TRBV7-2 to TRBJ2-3; 10 bases are a match to TRBD2. V gave up 4 bases and J gave up 4 bases; unmatched junction bases: 8. CDR1 and CDR2 from the germline V gene are SGHTA and FQGNSA. The CDR3 contains 16 residues. Here the CDR3 DNA reads TGTGCCAGCAGCTCAAAAAGGCTAGCGGGAGCAGATACGCAGTATTTT. Translated, it gives CASSSKRLAGADTQYF. Combining the CDR3 with reference TRBV7-2 and TRBJ2-3 gives the whole variable domain GAGVSQSPSNKVTEKGKDVELRCDPISGHTALYWYRQSLGQGLEFLIYFQGNSAPDKSGLPSDRFSAERTGGSVSTLTIQRTQQEDSAVYLCASSSKRLAGADTQYFGPGTRLTVL.

The DNA for the CDR3 is TGTGCCAGCAGTTTAAGACCGGGAAACATTCAGTACTTC. This translates into CASSLRPGNIQYF. The V gene is TRBV28, the J gene TRBJ2-4; D not resolved. The CDR3 extends over 13 amino acids. V lost 2 bases, J lost 6 bases, and 8 bases lay in between. Germline V gene lookup returns CDR1 MDHEN and CDR2 SYDVKM.

This sequence joins TRBV7-2 and TRBJ2-3, with D perhaps TRBD1 or TRBD2 (6 bases each). The CDR3 contains 17 residues. From germline, CDR1 is SGHTA and CDR2 FQGNSA. V lost 2 bases to trimming and J lost 1 base, with 16 bases between them. CDR3 DNA sequence: TGTGCCAGCAGCTTAATCGGGGGCGCATCCGGCACAGATACGCAGTATTTT. This encodes CASSLIGGASGTDTQYF.

This clonotype was counted at least ten times. The chain is built from TRBV7-7 and TRBJ2-1, with 7 bases aligning to TRBD1. The CDR3 runs 16 residues. After removal of 3 bases from V and 1 base from J, the junction contained 6 bases not matched to a gene. CDR1 SSHAT and CDR2 FNYEAQ come from the germline V gene (reference sequence). Written as DNA, the CDR3 is TGTGCCAGCAGCTTGGCCACAGGGGTATCCTACAATGAGCAGTTCTTC. This codes for CASSLATGVSYNEQFF.

The CDR3 protein is CSARPDRGRYTYEQYF. The CDR3 DNA reads as TGCAGTGCTAGACCTGACAGGGGGCGATACACCTACGAGCAGTACTTC. The rearrangement uses TRBV20-1 and TRBJ2-7; 10 bases align to TRBD1. Germline loops: CDR1 DFQATT, CDR2 SNEGSKA (reference sequence). The CDR3 is made up of 16 amino acids. Trimming cost V 2 bases and J 2 bases; bases outside gene matches: 9.

The V and J genes are TRBV21-1 and TRBJ2-7. TRBV21-1 is a listed pseudogene. The CDR3 has 14 residues. The CDR3, as DNA: TGTGCCAGCAGCAAAACCCCAGTTTCCTACGAGCAGTACTTC. Its protein is CASSKTPVSYEQYF.

This clonotype has more than one count but fewer than ten. The chain recombines TRBV12-3 or TRBV12-4 with TRBJ1-5; 8 nucleotides agree with TRBD1. This CDR3 is built from 15 residues. The junction had 7 bases not matched to a gene; V was cut back by 3 bases and J by 6 bases. The CDR3 nucleotides are TGTGCCAGCAGTTTTAACCAGGGGGCAAGTCAGCCCCAGCATTTT. This codes for CASSFNQGASQPQHF.

The sample holds many counts of this clonotype. The chain recombines TRBV5-1 with TRBJ2-5; 9 bases match TRBD1. Per germline, CDR1 SGHRS and CDR2 YFSETQ. The length of the CDR3 is 15 residues. V shed 4 bases and J 5 bases; nucleotides not matched to a gene: 9. The CDR3 nucleotides are TGCGCCAGCAGCCTGGGACAGGGCTATTTGGAGACCCAGTACTTC. This codes for CASSLGQGYLETQYF.

This clonotype was seen only a few times. The gene calls are TRBV12-3 or TRBV12-4 and TRBJ1-4; 10 bases line up with TRBD1. The CDR3 sequence is 16 residues long. V gave up 4 bases and J gave up 8 bases; unmatched junction bases: 10. The CDR3 sequence: CASSSTPWTGGEKLFF. Here the CDR3 DNA reads TGTGCCAGCAGTTCGACACCTTGGACAGGGGGAGAAAAACTGTTTTTT.

This clonotype appeared many times. This rearrangement joins TRBV9 to TRBJ2-1; weak D call: TRBD1 (5 bases). From germline, CDR1 is SGDLS and CDR2 YYNGEE. CDR3 size: 15 residues. Between the trimmed V and J ends, which lost 0 bases and 0 bases, there was a span of 7 bases. The CDR3 protein is CASSVDRSSYNEQFF. The DNA for the CDR3 is TGTGCCAGCAGCGTAGACAGGAGCTCCTACAATGAGCAGTTCTTC.